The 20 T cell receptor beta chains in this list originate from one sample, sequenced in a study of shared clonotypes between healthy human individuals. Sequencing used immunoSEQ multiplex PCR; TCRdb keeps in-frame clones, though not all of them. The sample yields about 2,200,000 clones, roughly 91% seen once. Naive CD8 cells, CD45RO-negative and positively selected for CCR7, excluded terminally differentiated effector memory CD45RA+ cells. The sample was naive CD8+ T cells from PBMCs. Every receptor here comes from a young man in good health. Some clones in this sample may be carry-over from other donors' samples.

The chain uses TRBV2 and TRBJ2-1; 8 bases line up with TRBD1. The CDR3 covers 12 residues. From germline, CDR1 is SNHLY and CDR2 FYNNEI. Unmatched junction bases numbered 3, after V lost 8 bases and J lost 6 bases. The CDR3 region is CASEDRANEQFF. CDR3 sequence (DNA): TGTGCCAGCGAGGACAGGGCCAATGAGCAGTTCTTC.

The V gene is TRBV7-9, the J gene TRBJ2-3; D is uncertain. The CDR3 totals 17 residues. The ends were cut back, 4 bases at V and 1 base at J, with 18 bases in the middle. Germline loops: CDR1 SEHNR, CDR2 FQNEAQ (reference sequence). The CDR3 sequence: CASSYNPAGSGTDTQYF. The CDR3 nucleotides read TGTGCCAGCAGCTACAACCCAGCCGGGTCGGGCACAGATACGCAGTATTTT. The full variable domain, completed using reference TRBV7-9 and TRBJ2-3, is DTGVSQNPRHKITKRGQNVTFRCDPISEHNRLYWYRQTLGQGPEFLTYFQNEAQLEKSRLLSDRFSAERPKGSFSTLEIQRTEQGDSAMYLCASSYNPAGSGTDTQYFGPGTRLTVL.

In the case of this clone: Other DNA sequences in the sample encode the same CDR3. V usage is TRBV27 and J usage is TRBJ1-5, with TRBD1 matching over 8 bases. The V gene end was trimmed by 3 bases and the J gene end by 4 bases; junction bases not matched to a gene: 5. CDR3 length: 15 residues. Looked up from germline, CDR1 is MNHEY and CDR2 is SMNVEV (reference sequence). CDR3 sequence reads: CASSFGQGANQPQHF. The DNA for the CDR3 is TGTGCCAGCAGTTTCGGTCAGGGGGCGAATCAGCCCCAGCATTTT.

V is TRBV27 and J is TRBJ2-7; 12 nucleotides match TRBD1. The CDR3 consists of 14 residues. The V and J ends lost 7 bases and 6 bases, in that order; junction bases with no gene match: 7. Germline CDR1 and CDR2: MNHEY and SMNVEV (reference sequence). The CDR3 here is CASMVGTGGSEQYF. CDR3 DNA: TGTGCCAGCATGGTAGGGACAGGGGGCAGCGAGCAGTACTTC.

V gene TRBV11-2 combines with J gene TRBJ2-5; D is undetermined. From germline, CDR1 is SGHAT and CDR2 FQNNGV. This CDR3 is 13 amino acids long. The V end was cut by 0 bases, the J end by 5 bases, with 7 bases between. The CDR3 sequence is CASSLDVGETQYF. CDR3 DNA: TGTGCCAGCAGCTTAGATGTGGGGGAGACCCAGTACTTC.

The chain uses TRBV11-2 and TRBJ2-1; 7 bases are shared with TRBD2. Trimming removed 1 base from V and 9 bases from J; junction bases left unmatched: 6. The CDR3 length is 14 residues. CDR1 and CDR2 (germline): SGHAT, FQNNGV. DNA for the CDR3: TGTGCCAGCAGCTTAGTGACTAGCAACGGTGAGCAGTTCTTC. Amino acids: CASSLVTSNGEQFF.

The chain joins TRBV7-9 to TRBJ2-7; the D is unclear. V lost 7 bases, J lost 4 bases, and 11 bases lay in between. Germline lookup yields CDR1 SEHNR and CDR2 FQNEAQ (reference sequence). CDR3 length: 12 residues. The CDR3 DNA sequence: TGTGCCAGCACCCCCGGGTGGTACGAGCAGTACTTC. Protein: CASTPGWYEQYF.

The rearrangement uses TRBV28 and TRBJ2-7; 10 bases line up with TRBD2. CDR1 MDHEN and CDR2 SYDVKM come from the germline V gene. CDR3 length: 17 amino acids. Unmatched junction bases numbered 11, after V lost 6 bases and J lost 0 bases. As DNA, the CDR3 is TGTGCCAGCAGACCCATCGGACTAGCGGAGAGCTCCTACGAGCAGTACTTC. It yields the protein CASRPIGLAESSYEQYF.

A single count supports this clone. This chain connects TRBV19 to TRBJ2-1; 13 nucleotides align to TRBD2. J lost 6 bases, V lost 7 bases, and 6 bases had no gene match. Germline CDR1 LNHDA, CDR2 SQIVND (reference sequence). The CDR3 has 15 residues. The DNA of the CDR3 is TGTGCCAGTAATCAACTAGCGGGAGGGGCCAATGAGCAGTTCTTC. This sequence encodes CASNQLAGGANEQFF.

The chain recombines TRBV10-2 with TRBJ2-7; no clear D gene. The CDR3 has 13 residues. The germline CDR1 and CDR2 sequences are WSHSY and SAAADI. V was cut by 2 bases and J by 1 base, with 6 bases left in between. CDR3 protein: CASSEHGSYEQYF. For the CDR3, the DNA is TGCGCCAGCAGTGAGCACGGATCCTACGAGCAGTACTTC.

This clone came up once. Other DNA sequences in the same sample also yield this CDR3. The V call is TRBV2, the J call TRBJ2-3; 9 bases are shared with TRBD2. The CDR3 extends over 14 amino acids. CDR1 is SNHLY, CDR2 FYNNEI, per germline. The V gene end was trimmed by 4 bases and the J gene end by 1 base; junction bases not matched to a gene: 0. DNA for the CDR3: TGTGCCAGCAGTGGACTAGCGGGCACAGATACGCAGTATTTT. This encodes CASSGLAGTDTQYF. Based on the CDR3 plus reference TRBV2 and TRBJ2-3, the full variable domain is EPEVTQTPSHQVTQMGQEVILRCVPISNHLYFYWYRQILGQKVEFLVSFYNNEISEKSEIFDDQFSVERPDGSNFTLKIRSTKLEDSAMYFCASSGLAGTDTQYFGPGTRLTVL.

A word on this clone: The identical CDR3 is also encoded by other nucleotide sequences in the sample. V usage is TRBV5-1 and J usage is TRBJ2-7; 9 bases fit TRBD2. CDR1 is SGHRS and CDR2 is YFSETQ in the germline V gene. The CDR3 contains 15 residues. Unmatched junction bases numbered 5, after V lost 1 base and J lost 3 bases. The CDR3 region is CASSLSLAGHYEQYF. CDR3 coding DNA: TGCGCCAGCAGCTTGTCTCTAGCGGGACACTACGAGCAGTACTTC.

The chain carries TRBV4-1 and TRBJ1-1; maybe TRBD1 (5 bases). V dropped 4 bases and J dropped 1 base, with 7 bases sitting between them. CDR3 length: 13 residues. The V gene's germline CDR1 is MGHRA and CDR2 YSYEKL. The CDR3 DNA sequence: TGCGCCAGCAGCCGACAGTGGAACACTGAAGCTTTCTTT. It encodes CASSRQWNTEAFF.

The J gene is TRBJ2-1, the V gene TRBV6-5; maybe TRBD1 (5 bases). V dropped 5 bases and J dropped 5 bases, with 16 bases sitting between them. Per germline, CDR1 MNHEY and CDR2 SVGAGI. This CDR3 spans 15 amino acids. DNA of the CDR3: TGTGCCAGCAGTCTGGGGCCCGGAACCCACAATGAGCAGTTCTTC. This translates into CASSLGPGTHNEQFF.

The CDR3 DNA follows: TGTGCCACCAGCATCGGGACCACTGAAGCTTTCTTT. Its translation is CATSIGTTEAFF. The chain carries TRBV15 and TRBJ1-1; D might be TRBD1 (5 bases). Germline CDR1 reads LNHNV; CDR2 reads YYDKDF (reference sequence). The CDR3 is 12 residues long. Trimming cost V 4 bases and J 4 bases, with 7 bases left between them.

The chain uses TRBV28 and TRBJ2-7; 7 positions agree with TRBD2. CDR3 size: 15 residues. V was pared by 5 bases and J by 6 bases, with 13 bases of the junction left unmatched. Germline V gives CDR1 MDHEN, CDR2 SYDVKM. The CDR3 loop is CASSNPGTSESEQYF. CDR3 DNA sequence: TGTGCCAGCAGTAACCCCGGAACTAGCGAAAGCGAGCAGTACTTC.

In nucleotides, the CDR3 is TGTGCCAGCAGCCCACGGACCGAGAACACCGGGGAGCTGTTTTTT. This gives the protein CASSPRTENTGELFF. The rearrangement joins TRBV27 to TRBJ2-2, with D hard to call. This CDR3 comprises 15 residues. Germline V gene data show CDR1 as MNHEY and CDR2 as SMNVEV (reference sequence). V lost 6 bases and J 1 base, leaving 12 bases between the germline ends.

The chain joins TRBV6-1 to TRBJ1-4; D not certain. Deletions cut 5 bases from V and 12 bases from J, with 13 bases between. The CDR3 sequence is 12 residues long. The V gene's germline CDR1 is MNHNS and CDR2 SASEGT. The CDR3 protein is CASSYDGAELFF. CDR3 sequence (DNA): TGTGCCAGCAGTTATGATGGAGCGGAACTGTTTTTT.

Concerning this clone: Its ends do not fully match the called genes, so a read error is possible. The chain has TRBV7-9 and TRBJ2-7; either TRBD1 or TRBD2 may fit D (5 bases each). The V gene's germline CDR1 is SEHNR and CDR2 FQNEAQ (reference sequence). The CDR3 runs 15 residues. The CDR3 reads CASTLLIGAAYEQYF. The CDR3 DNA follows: TGTGCCAGCACCTTACTAATCGGGGCAGCTTACGAGCAGTACTTC.

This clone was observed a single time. The CDR3 DNA sequence: TGTGCCAGCAGTTGGGGGGGTGCGGACACTGAAGCTTTCTTT. Translated, it gives CASSWGGADTEAFF. This chain uses TRBV27 with TRBJ1-1, with D tentatively TRBD1 (5 bases). This CDR3 is built from 14 residues. The germline CDR1 and CDR2 sequences are MNHEY and SMNVEV (reference sequence). V shed 4 bases and J shed 3 bases, with 12 bases lying between them.